This T cell receptor (beta chain) stems from a study of human T cells and chemical hapten exposure. General observations from the study: Expanded TCR sets contained significantly more large CDR3 similarity clusters than controls.

The library attached unique molecular identifiers to individual cDNA molecules. In the original analysis: Between roughly 20,000 and 700,000 TCRs appeared in each sample, and the median stood at around 92,000. TCRdb itself ran the RACE reads through MiXCR, one entry per CDR3 protein. TCRdb, not the original authors, processed these V and J calls. The repertoire includes 300,000 to 400,000 distinct CDR3 sequences, about 5.1% of them detected once, and around 2.6% sits in the top ten. Stated time point: pre-sensitization, week 0. Treatment here: therapeutic diphenylcyclopropenone sensitization with weekly scalp DPC. Unfractionated whole blood was the source from which total RNA was extracted. In the case of this clonotype: The antigen remains undetermined.

From germline, CDR1 is DFQATT and CDR2 SNEGSKA (reference sequence). Trimming removed 0 bases at V and 5 bases at J, with 5 bases between. CDR3 length: 13 residues. Sequences were derived from whole blood, sampled in connection with sensitization to the hapten diphenylcyclopropenone (DPC). This chain uses TRBV20-1 with TRBJ1-6; D perhaps matches TRBD1 (5 bases). The clonotype comes from a woman aged 50 to 60 with alopecia areata. Some clones in this sample may be carry-over from other donors' samples. The DNA of the CDR3 is TGCAGTGCTAGAGAGACAGATAATTCACCCCTCCACTTT. Its translation: CSARETDNSPLHF.